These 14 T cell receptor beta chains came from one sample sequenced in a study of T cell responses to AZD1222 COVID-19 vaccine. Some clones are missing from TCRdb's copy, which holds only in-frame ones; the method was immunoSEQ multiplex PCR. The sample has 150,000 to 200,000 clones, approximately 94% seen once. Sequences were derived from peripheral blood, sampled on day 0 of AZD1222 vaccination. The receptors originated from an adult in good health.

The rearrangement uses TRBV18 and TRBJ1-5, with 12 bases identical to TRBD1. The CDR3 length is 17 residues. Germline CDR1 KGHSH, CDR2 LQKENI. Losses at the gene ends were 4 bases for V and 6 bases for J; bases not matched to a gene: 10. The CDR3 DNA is TGTGCCAGCTCACGTATGGCCGGGACAGGGGGCGGTCAGCCCCAGCATTTT. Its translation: CASSRMAGTGGGQPQHF.

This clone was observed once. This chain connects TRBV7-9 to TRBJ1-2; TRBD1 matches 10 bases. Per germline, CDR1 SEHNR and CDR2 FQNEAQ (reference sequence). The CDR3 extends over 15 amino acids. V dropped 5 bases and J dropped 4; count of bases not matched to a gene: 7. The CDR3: CASSPRDRGIYGYTF. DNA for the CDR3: TGTGCCAGCAGCCCTCGGGACAGGGGAATCTATGGCTACACCTTC.

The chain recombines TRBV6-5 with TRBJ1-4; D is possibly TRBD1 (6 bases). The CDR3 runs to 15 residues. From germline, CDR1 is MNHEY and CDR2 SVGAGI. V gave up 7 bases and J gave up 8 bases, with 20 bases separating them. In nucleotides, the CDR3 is TGTGCCAGCAACCCATCAGGGGCAGTCGGGGAAAAACTGTTTTTT. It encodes CASNPSGAVGEKLFF.

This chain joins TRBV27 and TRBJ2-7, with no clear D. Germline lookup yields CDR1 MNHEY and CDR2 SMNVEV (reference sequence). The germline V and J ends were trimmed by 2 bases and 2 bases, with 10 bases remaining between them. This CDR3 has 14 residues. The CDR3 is CASSLGGSPYEQYF. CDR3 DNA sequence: TGTGCCAGCAGTTTAGGTGGCTCCCCCTACGAGCAGTACTTC.

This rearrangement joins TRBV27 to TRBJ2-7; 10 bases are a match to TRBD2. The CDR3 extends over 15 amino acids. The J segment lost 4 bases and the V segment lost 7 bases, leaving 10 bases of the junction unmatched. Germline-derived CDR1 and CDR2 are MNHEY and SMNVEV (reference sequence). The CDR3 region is CASNPLAGASYEQYF. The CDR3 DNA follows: TGTGCCAGCAATCCTCTAGCGGGAGCATCGTACGAGCAGTACTTC.

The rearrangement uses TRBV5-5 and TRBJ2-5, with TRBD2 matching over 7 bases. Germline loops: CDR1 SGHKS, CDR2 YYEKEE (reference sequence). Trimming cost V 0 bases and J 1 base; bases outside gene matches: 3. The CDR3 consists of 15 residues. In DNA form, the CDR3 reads TGTGCCAGCAGCTTGGTAACTAGCGCCCAAGAGACCCAGTACTTC. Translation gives CASSLVTSAQETQYF.

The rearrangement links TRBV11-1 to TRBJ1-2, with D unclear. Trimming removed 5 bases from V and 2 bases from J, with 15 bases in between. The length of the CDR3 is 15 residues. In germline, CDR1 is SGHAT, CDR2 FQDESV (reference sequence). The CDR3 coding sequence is TGTGCCAGCAGCCTAGGGTTCGGAGGAAACTATGGCTACACCTTC. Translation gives CASSLGFGGNYGYTF.

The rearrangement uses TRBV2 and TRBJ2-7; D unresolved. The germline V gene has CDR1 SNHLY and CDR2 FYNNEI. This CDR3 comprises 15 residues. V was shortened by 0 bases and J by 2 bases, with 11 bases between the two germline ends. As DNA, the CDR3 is TGTGCCAGCAGTGAAGCGCTTTGGGGTACCTACGAGCAGTACTTC. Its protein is CASSEALWGTYEQYF.

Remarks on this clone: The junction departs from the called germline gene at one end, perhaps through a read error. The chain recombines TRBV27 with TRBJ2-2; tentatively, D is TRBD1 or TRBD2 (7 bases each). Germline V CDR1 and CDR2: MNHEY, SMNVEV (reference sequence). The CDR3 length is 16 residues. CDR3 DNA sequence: TGTACCAGCAGTTACCCCAGGGGGGGGGCAACCGGGGAGCTGTTTTTT. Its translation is CTSSYPRGGATGELFF.

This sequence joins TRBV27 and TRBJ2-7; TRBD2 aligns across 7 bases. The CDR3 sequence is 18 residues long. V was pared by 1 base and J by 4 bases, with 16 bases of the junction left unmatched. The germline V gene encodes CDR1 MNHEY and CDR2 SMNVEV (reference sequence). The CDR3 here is CASSLFLLRAGALYEQYF. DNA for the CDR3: TGTGCCAGCAGTTTATTTCTCCTGCGGGCGGGAGCCTTGTACGAGCAGTACTTC.

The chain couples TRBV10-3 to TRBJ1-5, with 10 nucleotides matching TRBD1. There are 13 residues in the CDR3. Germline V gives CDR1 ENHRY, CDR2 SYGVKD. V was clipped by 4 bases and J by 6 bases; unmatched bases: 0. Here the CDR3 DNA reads TGTGCCATCAGTGGACAGGGGGCTCAGCCCCAGCATTTT. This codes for CAISGQGAQPQHF.

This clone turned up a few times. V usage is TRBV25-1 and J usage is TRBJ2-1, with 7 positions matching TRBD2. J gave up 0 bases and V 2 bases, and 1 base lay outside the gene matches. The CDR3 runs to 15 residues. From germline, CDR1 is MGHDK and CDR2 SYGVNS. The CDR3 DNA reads TGTGCCAGCAGTGAAACGGGGGGCTCCTACAATGAGCAGTTCTTC. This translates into CASSETGGSYNEQFF.

Written as DNA, the CDR3 is TGCGCCAGCAGCCAAGAAGACAGGGGGCGGGGGCACACTGAAGCTTTCTTT. This encodes CASSQEDRGRGHTEAFF. The chain links TRBV4-1 to TRBJ1-1; 10 nucleotides match TRBD1. This CDR3 has 17 residues. V lost 0 bases, J lost 3 bases, and 7 bases stayed unmatched. Per the germline V gene, CDR1 is MGHRA and CDR2 is YSYEKL.

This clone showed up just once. The chain's CDR3 is CATSDSGPKETQYF. In DNA, the CDR3 is TGTGCCACCAGTGACTCGGGTCCTAAAGAGACCCAGTACTTC. This chain links TRBV24-1 with TRBJ2-5, with D uncertain. The germline gives CDR1 KGHDR, CDR2 SFDVKD. V gave up 4 bases and J gave up 3 bases, with 11 bases separating them. The CDR3 has 14 residues.